This T cell receptor (beta chain) was sequenced for a study of T-cell memory formation after mild COVID-19. Study-level information: Clusters of TCRs were largely donor specific. Study-wide points: The CD4+ clones that contracted clustered mainly within CM and EM, and the CD8+ clones concentrated in EMRA.

Trimming removed 3 bases from V and 0 bases from J, with 17 bases in between. The CDR3 consists of 16 residues. Germline V gene sequence: CDR1 DFQATT, CDR2 SNEGSKA (reference sequence). This clonotype appeared a few times. Its specificity is not known. TCRdb independently ran MiXCR on the 5' RACE reads; one entry per CDR3 protein. Here the sample spans about 390,000 distinct CDR3 sequences, approximately 15% being singletons. The V call is TRBV20-1, the J call TRBJ1-2, with D possibly matching TRBD1 (6 bases). The specimen was PBMCs or a T cell subset sorted from them (not recorded which). This clonotype was sampled from a man aged 18-30 years who had mild COVID-19 (a few samples of this study predate the infection). Cell type and time point are not known. CDR3 DNA sequence: TGCAGTGCTAGTTATTCGGACAGCAGAACTAACTATGGCTACACCTTC. Encoded protein: CSASYSDSRTNYGYTF.